Listed here are 30 T cell receptor beta chains from one sample, sequenced in a study of CD8 T cells in Susac syndrome. Reverse transcription of roughly 0.45 to 1 ug RNA used random hexamers. Each CDR3 protein is one row after TCRdb ran MiXCR on the immunoSEQ multiplex PCR reads. The sample includes more than 80,000 distinct CDR3 sequences, 94% of them seen just once. Specimen: CD8+ T cells from PBMCs. The receptor source for this set is a human donor with Susac syndrome.

The chain joins TRBV19 to TRBJ1-1; no reliable D call. Germline V lookup: CDR1 LNHDA, CDR2 SQIVND (reference sequence). The CDR3 is 12 amino acids. Trimming removed 8 bases at V and 1 base at J, with 8 bases between. The CDR3 reads CASVGGNTEAFF. For the CDR3, the DNA is TGTGCCAGTGTTGGAGGGAACACTGAAGCTTTCTTT.

The CDR3 DNA is TGTGCCAGCAGCTTAGGTGTGAGAGAGACCCAGTACTTC. Translating gives CASSLGVRETQYF. This rearrangement joins TRBV7-6 to TRBJ2-5, with D unresolved. The CDR3 spans 13 residues. Trimming stripped 1 base from V and 4 bases from J, with 7 bases between. Germline V gene data show CDR1 as SGHVS and CDR2 as FNYEAQ.

The chain joins TRBV24-1 to TRBJ1-5, with 8 bases fitting TRBD1. The CDR3 has 15 residues. The J segment lost 1 base and the V segment lost 5 bases, leaving 3 bases of the junction unmatched. Per the germline V gene, CDR1 is KGHDR and CDR2 is SFDVKD. CDR3 sequence: CATSGTGTSNQPQHF. The CDR3 DNA reads TGTGCCACCAGTGGGACAGGGACGAGCAATCAGCCCCAGCATTTT.

The count of this clonotype is one. The chain is built from TRBV12-3 or TRBV12-4 and TRBJ2-3; TRBD2 agrees at 14 bases. CDR3 size: 16 residues. J gave up 0 bases and V 6 bases, and 2 bases lay outside the gene matches. CDR3: CASRGLAGDSTDTQYF. The CDR3 bases are TGTGCCAGCAGGGGACTAGCGGGGGATAGCACAGATACGCAGTATTTT.

The rearrangement joins TRBV3-1 to TRBJ2-4, with D hard to call. V shed 2 bases and J shed 5 bases, with 10 bases lying between them. Germline V CDR1 and CDR2: LGHDT, YNNKEL (reference sequence). This CDR3 contains 14 residues. The CDR3 protein is CASSQSPYENIQYF. CDR3 nucleotide sequence: TGTGCCAGCAGCCAAAGTCCATACGAAAACATTCAGTACTTC.

The chain joins TRBV12-3 or TRBV12-4 to TRBJ1-2; no firm D call. The ends were cut back, 4 bases at V and 4 bases at J, with 13 bases in the middle. The CDR3 contains 14 residues. CDR3 residues: CASSSRSGPYGYTF. DNA of the CDR3: TGTGCCAGCAGTTCTCGCTCGGGCCCCTATGGCTACACCTTC.

The rearrangement uses TRBV20-1 and TRBJ1-2; D is ambiguous. Between the trimmed V and J ends, which lost 0 bases and 8 bases, there was a span of 10 bases. The CDR3 has 12 residues. Looked up from germline, CDR1 is DFQATT and CDR2 is SNEGSKA (reference sequence). The CDR3 spells CSARDVWGGYTF. CDR3 sequence (DNA): TGCAGTGCTAGAGACGTCTGGGGAGGCTACACCTTC.

This clonotype was seen a handful of times. The chain has TRBV12-3 or TRBV12-4 and TRBJ1-1; TRBD1 agrees at 7 bases. The CDR3 is 13 amino acids. Unmatched junction bases numbered 0, after V lost 4 bases and J lost 1 base. The DNA of the CDR3 is TGTGCCAGCAGTTGGACAGGGAACACTGAAGCTTTCTTT. Translating gives CASSWTGNTEAFF.

This clonotype was observed a single time. The J gene is TRBJ2-1, the V gene TRBV5-6, with a tentative D call TRBD1 (5 bases). The CDR3 sequence is 14 residues long. Trimming left V 2 bases short and J 6 bases short, with 12 bases between. CDR1 and CDR2 (germline): SGHDT, YYEEEE. CDR3 loop: CASSFPTQGNEQFF. DNA for the CDR3: TGTGCCAGCAGCTTCCCCACCCAGGGCAATGAGCAGTTCTTC.

This clonotype came up once. J is TRBJ1-5 and V is TRBV27; a weak D match, TRBD1 (5 bases). There are 16 residues in the CDR3. Trimming stripped 4 bases from V and 0 bases from J, with 13 bases between. Germline CDR1 MNHEY, CDR2 SMNVEV (reference sequence). The DNA of the CDR3 is TGTGCCAGCAGTTCGTTTGGGGCCTCTAGCAATCAGCCCCAGCATTTT. Protein sequence: CASSSFGASSNQPQHF.

The chain has TRBV4-1 and TRBJ2-5, with TRBD2 matching 8 bases. The CDR3 is 14 amino acids. V dropped 1 base and J dropped 4; count of bases not matched to a gene: 2. In germline, CDR1 is MGHRA, CDR2 YSYEKL. This CDR3 reads CASSQVAGGETQYF. CDR3 coding DNA: TGCGCCAGCAGCCAAGTCGCGGGGGGAGAGACCCAGTACTTC.

This clonotype was found once. The chain is built from TRBV29-1 and TRBJ1-5; 7 bases are a match to TRBD1. V lost 6 bases and J lost 0; bases outside the gene matches: 5. The germline CDR1 and CDR2 sequences are SQVTM and ANQGSEA. There are 14 residues in the CDR3. The CDR3 DNA reads as TGCAGCGTCTTGACAGGGAATAGCAATCAGCCCCAGCATTTT. As protein: CSVLTGNSNQPQHF.

The DNA for the CDR3 is TGTGCCAGCAGTTTCGGGTCTCCGGGTGGCTACACCTTC. This codes for CASSFGSPGGYTF. V is TRBV12-3 or TRBV12-4 and J is TRBJ1-2; D is ambiguous. Trimming removed 3 bases from V and 7 bases from J, with 12 bases in between. There are 13 residues in the CDR3.

The rearrangement joins TRBV14 to TRBJ2-3; maybe TRBD2 (5 bases). Trimming removed 1 base at V and 2 bases at J, with 7 bases between. The CDR3 consists of 14 residues. Germline CDR1 is SGHDN and CDR2 is FVKESK. CDR3 loop: CASSQGLSTDTQYF. The CDR3 bases are TGTGCCAGCAGCCAAGGACTATCCACAGATACGCAGTATTTT. Based on the CDR3 plus reference TRBV14 and TRBJ2-3, the full variable domain is EAGVTQFPSHSVIEKGQTVTLRCDPISGHDNLYWYRRVMGKEIKFLLHFVKESKQDESGMPNNRFLAERTGGTYSTLKVQPAELEDSGVYFCASSQGLSTDTQYFGPGTRLTVL.

This clonotype is a singleton in its sample. The chain has TRBV4-3 and TRBJ1-4; D ambiguous. Germline CDR1 and CDR2: LGHNA and YSLEER. There are 14 residues in the CDR3. The V end was cut by 0 bases, the J end by 4 bases, with 6 bases between. The CDR3 here is CASSQDRSNEKLFF. The DNA of the CDR3 is TGCGCCAGCAGCCAAGATCGCAGTAATGAAAAACTGTTTTTT.

The count of this clonotype is one. This sequence joins TRBV15 and TRBJ2-7; D is ambiguous. CDR3 length: 13 residues. V dropped 3 bases and J dropped 0 bases, with 6 bases sitting between them. Germline V gene data show CDR1 as LNHNV and CDR2 as YYDKDF (reference sequence). CDR3 coding DNA: TGTGCCACCAGCAGGCCAGACTCCTACGAGCAGTACTTC. Protein: CATSRPDSYEQYF.

The V and J genes are TRBV7-3 and TRBJ2-3, with a tentative D call TRBD2 (5 bases). The V end was cut by 6 bases, the J end by 2 bases, with 21 bases between. The CDR3 consists of 17 residues. The germline gives CDR1 SGHTA, CDR2 FQGTGA. DNA of the CDR3: TGTGCCAGCAGGCATGTCTTCCGGGCGGGCCTCACAGATACGCAGTATTTT. Its protein product is CASRHVFRAGLTDTQYF.

In this sample, this clonotype turned up once. The chain carries TRBV29-1 and TRBJ2-5; 8 bases are shared with TRBD1. The CDR3 spans 14 residues. Trimming took 3 bases from V and 2 from J; bases not matched to a gene: 5. Germline V gives CDR1 SQVTM, CDR2 ANQGSEA. CDR3: CSVEVRGRQETQYF. The DNA of the CDR3 is TGCAGCGTTGAGGTCAGGGGGCGGCAAGAGACCCAGTACTTC.

The chain has TRBV12-3 or TRBV12-4 and TRBJ2-1; 9 bases are shared with TRBD1. V was clipped by 3 bases and J by 2 bases; unmatched bases: 2. The CDR3 has 15 amino acids. CDR3 nucleotide sequence: TGTGCCAGCAGTTTCGGACAGGGGCCCTACAATGAGCAGTTCTTC. It translates to CASSFGQGPYNEQFF.

The chain recombines TRBV5-6 with TRBJ2-1, with D unclear. V lost 1 base, J lost 5 bases, and 4 bases lay in between. CDR3 size: 12 residues. Germline V gives CDR1 SGHDT, CDR2 YYEEEE. The CDR3 is CASSLRDNEQFF. The CDR3 bases are TGTGCCAGCAGCTTGAGGGACAATGAGCAGTTCTTC.

This chain uses TRBV9 with TRBJ1-1; 7 positions agree with TRBD1. CDR1 is SGDLS, CDR2 YYNGEE, per germline. CDR3 length: 15 amino acids. Trimming at V came to 0 bases and at J to 0 bases, leaving 2 bases not matched to a gene. The CDR3, as DNA: TGTGCCAGCAGCGTAGGAGACAGGGTGAACACTGAAGCTTTCTTT. Translating gives CASSVGDRVNTEAFF.

CDR3 in amino acids: CATGNPEQFF. CDR3 nucleotide sequence: TGTGCCACCGGGAACCCAGAGCAGTTCTTC. The chain carries TRBV10-3 and TRBJ2-1; weak D call: TRBD2 (5 bases). The V end was cut by 10 bases, the J end by 10 bases, with 11 bases between. The CDR3 totals 10 residues. The germline V gene has CDR1 ENHRY and CDR2 SYGVKD.

This clonotype was counted once. The chain uses TRBV13 and TRBJ1-2, with a possible D match to TRBD1 (6 bases). Germline CDR1 is PRHDT and CDR2 is FYEKMQ (reference sequence). Trimming shortened V by 5 bases and J by 2 bases, and 15 bases separated the two germline ends. The CDR3 length is 15 residues. In nucleotides, the CDR3 is TGTGCCAGCAGCCAAACAGGGACCCCCAACTATGGCTACACCTTC. This codes for CASSQTGTPNYGYTF.

This sequence joins TRBV20-1 and TRBJ1-2; weak D call: TRBD1 (5 bases). Between the trimmed V and J ends, which lost 3 bases and 2 bases, there was a span of 19 bases. CDR1 and CDR2 (germline): DFQATT, SNEGSKA (reference sequence). This CDR3 has 16 amino acids. CDR3 residues: CSASGSGTDPNYGYTF. DNA of the CDR3: TGCAGTGCTAGTGGCTCAGGGACCGACCCCAACTATGGCTACACCTTC.

This rearrangement joins TRBV7-9 to TRBJ1-1; no reliable D call. Germline V CDR1 and CDR2: SEHNR, FQNEAQ (reference sequence). The CDR3 runs 11 residues. V lost 8 bases, J lost 6 bases, and 10 bases lay in between. The CDR3 DNA is TGTGCCAGCGGGGAGGGTCCTGAAGCTTTCTTT. It codes for CASGEGPEAFF.

This rearrangement joins TRBV3-1 to TRBJ2-7, with TRBD1 identical over 7 bases. The germline V gene has CDR1 LGHDT and CDR2 YNNKEL (reference sequence). CDR3 length: 15 residues. The junction had 10 bases not matched to a gene; V was cut back by 2 bases and J by 6 bases. The CDR3 nucleotides read TGTGCCAGCAGCCAACCAAGACAGGGAAAGCGCGAGCAGTACTTC. Translated: CASSQPRQGKREQYF.

The chain is built from TRBV16 and TRBJ1-2; TRBD1 might be the D (5 bases). V was shortened by 1 base and J by 4 bases, with 22 bases between the two germline ends. This CDR3 comprises 18 residues. Germline values: CDR1 KGHSY, CDR2 FQNENV. The CDR3 region is CASSQYLGAREKLYGYTF. The DNA for the CDR3 is TGTGCCAGCAGCCAATATCTAGGGGCCCGGGAAAAACTCTATGGCTACACCTTC. Filled out from reference TRBV16 and TRBJ1-2, the complete variable domain reads GEEVAQTPKHLVRGEGQKAKLYCAPIKGHSYVFWYQQVLKNEFKFLISFQNENVFDETGMPKERFSAKCLPNSPCSLEIQATKLEDSAVYFCASSQYLGAREKLYGYTFGSGTRLTVV.

The chain couples TRBV4-1 to TRBJ2-1; D is undetermined. CDR1 and CDR2 from the germline V gene are MGHRA and YSYEKL. The V end was cut by 0 bases, the J end by 4 bases, with 7 bases between. This CDR3 is 14 amino acids long. In nucleotides, the CDR3 is TGCGCCAGCAGCCAAGAGGGAACTTACAATGAGCAGTTCTTC. It yields the protein CASSQEGTYNEQFF.

The chain combines TRBV11-2 with TRBJ2-1, with 8 nucleotides matching TRBD2. Germline lookup yields CDR1 SGHAT and CDR2 FQNNGV. With V trimmed by 5 bases and J by 13 bases, 4 bases remained unmatched. The CDR3 totals 11 residues. The chain's CDR3 is CASSPGGAQFF. The CDR3 region has the DNA TGTGCCAGCAGCCCGGGGGGGGCTCAGTTCTTC.

This chain uses TRBV20-1 with TRBJ2-7; 10 bases map to TRBD1. Germline CDR1 is DFQATT and CDR2 is SNEGSKA (reference sequence). The CDR3 totals 15 residues. Trimming removed 4 bases from V and 4 bases from J; junction bases left unmatched: 10. CDR3 in DNA: TGCAGTGCTACTAGCCTCGGACAGGGGGTATACGAGCAGTACTTC. Its translation is CSATSLGQGVYEQYF.